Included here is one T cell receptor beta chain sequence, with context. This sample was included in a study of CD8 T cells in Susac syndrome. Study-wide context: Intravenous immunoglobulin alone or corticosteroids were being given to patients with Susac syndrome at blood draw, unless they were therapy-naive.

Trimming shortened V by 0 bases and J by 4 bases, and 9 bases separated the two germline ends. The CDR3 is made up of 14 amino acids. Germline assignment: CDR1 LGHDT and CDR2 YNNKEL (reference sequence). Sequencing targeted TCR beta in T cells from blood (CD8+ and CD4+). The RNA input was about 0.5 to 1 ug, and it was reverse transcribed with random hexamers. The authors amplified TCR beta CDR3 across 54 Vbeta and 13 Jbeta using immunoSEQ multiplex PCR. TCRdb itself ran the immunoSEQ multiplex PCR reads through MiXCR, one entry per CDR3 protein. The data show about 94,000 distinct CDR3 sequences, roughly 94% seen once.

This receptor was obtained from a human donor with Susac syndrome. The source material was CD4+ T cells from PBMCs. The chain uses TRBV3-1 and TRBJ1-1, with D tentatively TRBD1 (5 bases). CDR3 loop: CASSQDPGGTEAFF. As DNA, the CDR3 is TGTGCCAGCAGCCAAGATCCCGGGGGCACTGAAGCTTTCTTT.